The sequence of this T cell receptor beta chain was determined in a study of early T cells in non-severe SARS-CoV-2 infection. This clonotype showed up just a few times. TCRdb re-called the 5' RACE reads with MiXCR, one entry per CDR3 protein. The repertoire holds roughly 52,000 distinct CDR3 sequences, 5.5% to 8.5% seen once, with 5.5% to 7.5% in the top ten. This TCR came from an adult who was a healthcare worker with PCR-confirmed SARS-CoV-2 infection or an uninfected control (not recorded which). This specimen was whole blood, taken at baseline.

The CDR3 loop reads CSAGGGTTSSYNEQFF. The CDR3 coding sequence is TGCAGTGCTGGTGGGGGAACGACAAGCTCCTACAATGAGCAGTTCTTC. The chain is built from TRBV20-1 and TRBJ2-1, with D perhaps being TRBD1 or TRBD2 (5 bases each). The length of the CDR3 is 16 residues. The V end was cut by 5 bases, the J end by 0 bases, with 17 bases between. CDR1 is DFQATT and CDR2 is SNEGSKA in the germline V gene (reference sequence).